The rows below give T cell receptor beta chains drawn from one sample of a study of blood T cell repertoires in COVID-19. Only in-frame clones appear in the TCRdb table, and some are missing; sequencing was by immunoSEQ multiplex PCR. In the table there are roughly 140,000 clones, 80% to 90% of which are singletons. The material sequenced was peripheral blood. All receptors derive from a woman aged 55-69 years with active COVID-19. Both conserved end residues are part of each CDR3. The order of the fields is V gene, CDR3 length, J gene, clone size, D gene, CDR3 protein, CDR3 DNA. D genes are given only for firm matches. Size values are once, few and many counts, or a class for expanded clones, and some rows have none.

v_gene: TRBV4-2; len: 17; j_gene: TRBJ2-3; abundance: .; d_gene: TRBD2; CDR3aa: CASSQVPLAGSTDTQYF; CDR3nt: TGTGCCAGCAGCCAAGTCCCCCTAGCGGGGAGCACAGATACGCAGTATTTT
v_gene: TRBV6-2/TRBV6-3; len: 16; j_gene: TRBJ2-7; abundance: .; d_gene: .; CDR3aa: CASSLLLALGIYEQYF; CDR3nt: TGTGCCAGCAGTCTTTTACTAGCCCTGGGGATTTACGAGCAGTACTTC
v_gene: TRBV7-3; len: 18; j_gene: TRBJ2-3; abundance: .; d_gene: TRBD2; CDR3aa: CASSPSPGLAGGTDTQYF; CDR3nt: TGTGCCAGCAGCCCATCACCGGGACTAGCGGGAGGCACAGATACGCAGTATTTT
v_gene: TRBV19; len: 14; j_gene: TRBJ2-3; abundance: .; d_gene: TRBD2; CDR3aa: CATSTSGRPDTQYF; CDR3nt: TGTGCCACCTCGACTAGCGGGAGACCAGATACGCAGTATTTT
v_gene: TRBV7-9; len: 16; j_gene: TRBJ1-4; abundance: .; d_gene: .; CDR3aa: CASSLAAGATNEKLFF; CDR3nt: TGTGCCAGCAGCTTAGCCGCAGGGGCAACTAATGAAAAACTGTTTTTT
v_gene: TRBV29-1; len: 11; j_gene: TRBJ1-6; abundance: .; d_gene: .; CDR3aa: CSPPPPAPLHF; CDR3nt: TGCAGCCCACCCCCGCCGGCACCCCTCCACTTT
v_gene: TRBV29-1; len: 14; j_gene: TRBJ1-1; abundance: .; d_gene: .; CDR3aa: CSVTRRGAGDEAFF; CDR3nt: TGCAGTGTTACCCGACGGGGGGCTGGTGATGAAGCTTTCTTT
v_gene: TRBV7-2; len: 15; j_gene: TRBJ2-3; abundance: once; d_gene: .; CDR3aa: CASSAERLLMNTQYF; CDR3nt: TGTGCCAGCAGCGCCGAGAGGCTCCTTATGAATACGCAGTATTTT
v_gene: TRBV6-5; len: 15; j_gene: TRBJ2-3; abundance: .; d_gene: TRBD1; CDR3aa: CASSYYGTGGDTQYF; CDR3nt: TGTGCCAGCAGTTACTACGGGACAGGGGGTGATACGCAGTATTTT
v_gene: TRBV24-1; len: 18; j_gene: TRBJ2-1; abundance: .; d_gene: TRBD2; CDR3aa: CATSDGTSGRAYYNEQFF; CDR3nt: TGTGCCACCAGTGATGGGACTAGCGGGAGGGCTTATTACAATGAGCAGTTCTTC
v_gene: TRBV5-1; len: 18; j_gene: TRBJ2-5; abundance: .; d_gene: TRBD1; CDR3aa: CASSLKDRAIWVQETQYF; CDR3nt: TGCGCCAGCAGCTTGAAAGACAGGGCCATATGGGTTCAAGAGACCCAGTACTTC
v_gene: TRBV19; len: 14; j_gene: TRBJ2-2; abundance: once; d_gene: .; CDR3aa: CASSIRGGTGELFF; CDR3nt: TGTGCCAGTAGTATTAGGGGGGGCACCGGGGAGCTGTTTTTT
v_gene: TRBV28; len: 14; j_gene: TRBJ2-7; abundance: .; d_gene: .; CDR3aa: CASNSDSSSYEQYF; CDR3nt: TGTGCCAGTAACTCGGACAGCAGCTCCTACGAGCAGTACTTC
v_gene: TRBV2; len: 15; j_gene: TRBJ2-7; abundance: once; d_gene: TRBD2; CDR3aa: CASSGLAGISYEQYF; CDR3nt: TGTGCCAGCAGTGGACTAGCGGGGATCTCCTACGAGCAGTACTTC
v_gene: TRBV9; len: 16; j_gene: TRBJ2-3; abundance: .; d_gene: TRBD2; CDR3aa: CASSGGTSAPTDTQYF; CDR3nt: TGTGCCAGCAGCGGAGGGACTAGCGCACCCACAGATACGCAGTATTTT
v_gene: TRBV6-6; len: 14; j_gene: TRBJ2-1; abundance: .; d_gene: .; CDR3aa: CASSSPLALNEQFF; CDR3nt: TGTGCCAGCAGTTCCCCCCTAGCGCTCAATGAGCAGTTCTTC
v_gene: TRBV5-1; len: 15; j_gene: TRBJ2-3; abundance: .; d_gene: .; CDR3aa: CASGTTTSRTDTQYF; CDR3nt: TGCGCCAGCGGAACGACGACTAGTCGCACAGATACGCAGTATTTT
v_gene: TRBV28; len: 14; j_gene: TRBJ2-7; abundance: few; d_gene: TRBD2; CDR3aa: CASSFSRGGYEQYF; CDR3nt: TGTGCCAGCAGTTTTTCTCGGGGGGGGTACGAGCAGTACTTC
v_gene: TRBV19; len: 14; j_gene: TRBJ1-1; abundance: .; d_gene: .; CDR3aa: CASSMSGRGTEAFF; CDR3nt: TGTGCCAGTAGTATGTCTGGGAGGGGCACTGAAGCTTTCTTT
v_gene: TRBV18; len: 15; j_gene: TRBJ1-4; abundance: .; d_gene: TRBD1; CDR3aa: CASSATGSGSEKLFF; CDR3nt: TGTGCCAGCTCAGCGACAGGGTCGGGGAGCGAAAAACTGTTTTTT
v_gene: TRBV28; len: 15; j_gene: TRBJ1-1; abundance: .; d_gene: TRBD1; CDR3aa: CASSPRTGYNTEAFF; CDR3nt: TGTGCCAGCAGTCCGCGGACAGGGTATAACACTGAAGCTTTCTTT
v_gene: TRBV15; len: 14; j_gene: TRBJ2-5; abundance: .; d_gene: .; CDR3aa: CATSRDAATGTQYF; CDR3nt: TGTGCCACCAGCAGAGATGCGGCTACGGGGACCCAGTACTTC
v_gene: TRBV7-6; len: 15; j_gene: TRBJ2-1; abundance: .; d_gene: .; CDR3aa: CASSHLAADYNEQFF; CDR3nt: TGTGCCAGCAGCCACCTCGCGGCAGACTACAATGAGCAGTTCTTC
v_gene: TRBV15; len: 12; j_gene: TRBJ1-1; abundance: .; d_gene: TRBD1; CDR3aa: CATSRDRSEAFF; CDR3nt: TGTGCCACCAGCAGGGACAGGAGTGAAGCTTTCTTT
v_gene: TRBV19; len: 15; j_gene: TRBJ1-5; abundance: once; d_gene: .; CDR3aa: CASSMAGYSNQPQHF; CDR3nt: TGTGCCAGTAGTATGGCAGGTTATAGCAATCAGCCCCAGCATTTT
v_gene: TRBV21-1; len: 19; j_gene: TRBJ2-4; abundance: .; d_gene: .; CDR3aa: CASSKDDRGNLPPENIQYF; CDR3nt: TGTGCCAGCAGCAAAGATGACAGGGGAAACCTTCCCCCGGAAAACATTCAGTACTTC
v_gene: TRBV29-1; len: 13; j_gene: TRBJ1-1; abundance: .; d_gene: .; CDR3aa: CSVPGKMVTEAFF; CDR3nt: TGCAGCGTGCCAGGGAAAATGGTCACTGAAGCTTTCTTT
v_gene: TRBV18; len: 15; j_gene: TRBJ1-2; abundance: .; d_gene: .; CDR3aa: CASSPPKQAFYGYTF; CDR3nt: TGTGCCAGCTCACCACCGAAACAGGCCTTCTATGGCTACACCTTC
v_gene: TRBV19; len: 16; j_gene: TRBJ1-5; abundance: .; d_gene: .; CDR3aa: CASSIAGGVSNQPQHF; CDR3nt: TGTGCCAGTAGTATAGCGGGGGGGGTTAGCAATCAGCCCCAGCATTTT
v_gene: TRBV7-6; len: 17; j_gene: TRBJ2-3; abundance: .; d_gene: TRBD1; CDR3aa: CASSLDRDRGHPDTQYF; CDR3nt: TGTGCCAGCAGCTTAGACCGGGACAGGGGACACCCAGATACGCAGTATTTT
v_gene: TRBV6-5; len: 12; j_gene: TRBJ1-1; abundance: .; d_gene: .; CDR3aa: CASTGGSTEAFF; CDR3nt: TGTGCCAGCACGGGGGGTAGCACTGAAGCTTTCTTT
v_gene: TRBV10-3; len: 16; j_gene: TRBJ2-5; abundance: .; d_gene: TRBD1; CDR3aa: CAISRDRGSSEETQYF; CDR3nt: TGTGCCATCAGTCGCGACAGGGGGTCGTCGGAAGAGACCCAGTACTTC
v_gene: TRBV5-1; len: 15; j_gene: TRBJ2-3; abundance: .; d_gene: TRBD2; CDR3aa: CASSLGLAATDTQYF; CDR3nt: TGCGCCAGCAGCTTGGGACTAGCGGCCACAGATACGCAGTATTTT
v_gene: TRBV19; len: 15; j_gene: TRBJ2-7; abundance: .; d_gene: .; CDR3aa: CASSTRGQKTYEQYF; CDR3nt: TGTGCCAGTAGTACCCGTGGACAAAAAACCTACGAGCAGTACTTC
v_gene: TRBV29-1; len: 11; j_gene: TRBJ2-5; abundance: .; d_gene: .; CDR3aa: CSVERFSSQYF; CDR3nt: TGCAGCGTTGAGCGTTTTTCGTCCCAGTACTTC
v_gene: TRBV5-4; len: 14; j_gene: TRBJ1-4; abundance: .; d_gene: TRBD1; CDR3aa: CASSSGGAGEKLFF; CDR3nt: TGTGCCAGCAGCTCAGGGGGCGCGGGTGAAAAACTGTTTTTT
v_gene: TRBV28; len: 18; j_gene: TRBJ2-1; abundance: .; d_gene: TRBD2; CDR3aa: CASTGGRVGFFSYNEQFF; CDR3nt: TGTGCCAGCACCGGCGGGAGGGTTGGGTTCTTCTCCTACAATGAGCAGTTCTTC
v_gene: TRBV28; len: 16; j_gene: TRBJ2-5; abundance: .; d_gene: .; CDR3aa: CASSMTVPPTGETQYF; CDR3nt: TGTGCCAGCAGTATGACAGTCCCCCCAACAGGAGAGACCCAGTACTTC
v_gene: TRBV7-6; len: 15; j_gene: TRBJ1-5; abundance: .; d_gene: .; CDR3aa: CASSPGGGANQPQHF; CDR3nt: TGTGCCAGCAGCCCCGGTGGAGGTGCTAATCAGCCCCAGCATTTT
v_gene: TRBV19; len: 16; j_gene: TRBJ2-3; abundance: .; d_gene: .; CDR3aa: CASSIDRNYPGDTQYF; CDR3nt: TGTGCCAGTAGTATAGATCGGAACTACCCCGGGGATACGCAGTATTTT
v_gene: TRBV5-4; len: 16; j_gene: TRBJ2-5; abundance: .; d_gene: TRBD1; CDR3aa: CASSFGQGEYQETQYF; CDR3nt: TGTGCCAGCAGCTTTGGACAGGGCGAGTACCAAGAGACCCAGTACTTC
v_gene: TRBV19; len: 15; j_gene: TRBJ1-6; abundance: .; d_gene: TRBD1; CDR3aa: CASSIQTGDGSPLHF; CDR3nt: TGTGCCAGTAGTATCCAGACAGGGGACGGTTCACCCCTCCACTTT
v_gene: TRBV30; len: 11; j_gene: TRBJ1-1; abundance: .; d_gene: .; CDR3aa: CAGRDFTEAFF; CDR3nt: TGCGCCGGCCGGGACTTCACTGAAGCTTTCTTT
v_gene: TRBV9; len: 15; j_gene: TRBJ1-6; abundance: .; d_gene: .; CDR3aa: CASSGGGSYNSPLHF; CDR3nt: TGTGCCAGCAGCGGAGGGGGCTCCTATAATTCACCCCTCCACTTT
v_gene: TRBV5-1; len: 13; j_gene: TRBJ2-5; abundance: .; d_gene: TRBD1; CDR3aa: CASSLYRGETQYF; CDR3nt: TGCGCCAGCAGCTTGTACAGGGGAGAGACCCAGTACTTC
v_gene: TRBV18; len: 16; j_gene: TRBJ1-3; abundance: .; d_gene: TRBD1; CDR3aa: CASSPPPGQLGNTIYF; CDR3nt: TGTGCCAGCTCACCACCACCGGGACAGCTTGGAAACACCATATATTTT
v_gene: TRBV3-1/TRBV3-2; len: 16; j_gene: TRBJ2-7; abundance: once; d_gene: .; CDR3aa: CASSQGGLWGRYEQYF; CDR3nt: TGTGCCAGCAGCCAAGGGGGGTTATGGGGGAGGTACGAGCAGTACTTC
v_gene: TRBV19; len: 14; j_gene: TRBJ2-3; abundance: once; d_gene: TRBD1; CDR3aa: CASHPRGRTDTQYF; CDR3nt: TGTGCCAGCCACCCAAGGGGGCGAACAGATACGCAGTATTTT
v_gene: TRBV4-3; len: 16; j_gene: TRBJ1-4; abundance: .; d_gene: TRBD1; CDR3aa: CASSQDLGQVGEKLFF; CDR3nt: TGCGCCAGCAGCCAAGATCTCGGACAGGTCGGGGAAAAACTGTTTTTT
v_gene: TRBV19; len: 13; j_gene: TRBJ1-5; abundance: .; d_gene: .; CDR3aa: CASTRSSNQPQHF; CDR3nt: TGTGCCAGTACTCGGAGTAGCAATCAGCCCCAGCATTTT
v_gene: TRBV7-2; len: 16; j_gene: TRBJ2-5; abundance: .; d_gene: TRBD2; CDR3aa: CASSFAGGLRKETQYF; CDR3nt: TGTGCCAGCAGCTTTGCGGGAGGGCTGAGAAAAGAGACCCAGTACTTC